This note documents a single TCR beta chain sequence. What it binds is unknown. Documented treatment: approximately 18 received Ad26.COV2.S at low or high dose, single or two shots; 5 received placebo; per-sample allocation not given. Each sample was drawn 63 days after the first injection (of vaccine or placebo). A Boston donor was an adult aged 18-55 years. The data were taken from a study of Ad26.COV2.S vaccination and SARS-CoV-2 variants. Broader study findings: Vaccine recipients showed a spike-specific TCR breadth that was higher than in placebo recipients. The TCR breadth and depth analyses may have understated or missed part of the total T cell responses.

Generated by immunoSEQ multiplex PCR, the TCRdb table keeps only in-frame clones and is missing some. The sample shows around 310,000 clones, 90% of them seen only once. In germline, CDR1 is MNHEY, CDR2 SVGAGI. The J segment lost 1 base and the V segment lost 2 bases, leaving 5 bases of the junction unmatched. This CDR3 contains 15 residues. This receptor was obtained from a person aged 18-60 years who received the Ad26.COV2.S COVID-19 vaccine or a placebo. Sequencing was performed on peripheral blood, taken in a trial of Ad26.COV2.S vaccine versus placebo. This rearrangement joins TRBV6-5 to TRBJ2-7; 7 bases are a match to TRBD1. The CDR3 reads CASSYLRDSSYEQYF. The CDR3 coding sequence is TGTGCCAGCAGTTACCTCCGGGACAGTTCCTACGAGCAGTACTTC.